The T cell receptor beta chain under discussion was sequenced for a study of blood T cell repertoires in COVID-19. Study as a whole: Sites across the United States, Italy and Spain contributed samples from acute and convalescent COVID-19. T cells, B-cell-depleted T cells, or PBMCs provided the cDNA or gDNA that served as material.

Trimming pared 6 bases from V and 7 bases from J, leaving 13 bases between. This CDR3 contains 13 residues. In the original processing: Nucleated cell counts were estimated from reference gene primer amplification. The method was immunoSEQ multiplex PCR; TCRdb's version includes in-frame clones alone and lacks a portion of them. D and trimming come from the DNA, and the V and J calls and clone size come from that table. The table shows more than 100,000 clones, with under 90% occurring only once. The receptor's source is a human donor in a cohort sampled during active or convalescent COVID-19. The gene calls are TRBV12-3 or TRBV12-4 and TRBJ1-3; D perhaps matches TRBD1 (6 bases). Sequences were obtained from peripheral blood. The CDR3 sequence is CASSYRESNTIYF. CDR3 nucleotides: TGTGCCAGCAGCTACAGGGAGTCGAACACCATATATTTT.